Sequencing of this T cell receptor (beta chain) was carried out in a study of shared clonotypes between healthy human individuals. CD8 cells regarded as naive lacked CD45RO, were positively chosen for CCR7, and omitted terminally differentiated effector memory CD45RA+ cells. The repertoire was sequenced with immunoSEQ multiplex PCR; TCRdb's copy has only in-frame clones and lacks some. The sample has about 600,000 clones, roughly 98% seen once. The CDR3 is 15 amino acids. Germline V gene data show CDR1 as SGHRS and CDR2 as YFSETQ. The ends were cut back, 3 bases at V and 3 bases at J, with 16 bases in the middle.

The V call is TRBV5-1, the J call TRBJ2-7, with a tentative D call TRBD1 (6 bases). This sequence was found in a man aged 25-45 years in good health. Source material: naive CD8+ T cells sorted from blood. The DNA for the CDR3 is TGCGCCAGCAGCTGGACAGATCTGGTCTACTACGAGCAGTACTTC. As protein: CASSWTDLVYYEQYF.